The 22 T cell receptor beta chains below come from one sample, sequenced in a study of regulatory dendritic cells for organ transplantation. The method was immunoSEQ multiplex PCR; TCRdb's version includes in-frame clones alone and lacks a portion of them. The repertoire consists of thousands of clones, with roughly 61% occurring once and the leading ten covering over 9.5%. Sequenced: memory CD8+ T cells from blood. Subset noted: CD45RO+ memory T cells. The receptors come from a human donor in good health.

This clone was found a few times. The V call is TRBV5-1, the J call TRBJ2-1; 10 bases line up with TRBD2. CDR1 is SGHRS and CDR2 is YFSETQ in the germline V gene. The CDR3 extends over 17 amino acids. V was clipped by 0 bases and J by 0 bases; unmatched bases: 3. CDR3 loop: CASSLEASGSSYNEQFF. The CDR3 DNA is TGCGCCAGCAGCTTGGAGGCTAGCGGGAGCTCCTACAATGAGCAGTTCTTC.

The chain couples TRBV5-6 to TRBJ2-1; maybe TRBD2 (6 bases). V was shortened by 0 bases and J by 5 bases, with 9 bases between the two germline ends. Per the germline V gene, CDR1 is SGHDT and CDR2 is YYEEEE. CDR3 length: 14 amino acids. CDR3 sequence reads: CASSLGLGNNEQFF. CDR3 in DNA: TGTGCCAGCAGCTTGGGACTAGGGAACAATGAGCAGTTCTTC.

This clone has only a few counts. J is TRBJ1-4 and V is TRBV27; TRBD1 matches 9 bases. V trimming: 1 base; J trimming: 6 bases; junction bases outside the gene matches: 3. There are 15 residues in the CDR3. CDR1 and CDR2 from the germline V gene are MNHEY and SMNVEV (reference sequence). CDR3 nucleotide sequence: TGTGCCAGCAGTTTATGGGGACAGGGACATGAAAAACTGTTTTTT. As protein: CASSLWGQGHEKLFF.

The V gene is TRBV27, the J gene TRBJ2-1; D ambiguous. V was trimmed by 3 bases and J by 7 bases, leaving 4 bases between them. CDR1 is MNHEY, CDR2 SMNVEV, per germline (reference sequence). This CDR3 region has 11 residues. The CDR3: CASSFGNEQFF. CDR3 bases: TGTGCCAGCAGTTTCGGGAATGAGCAGTTCTTC.

The chain combines TRBV9 with TRBJ2-1, with TRBD1 identical over 7 bases. CDR1 SGDLS and CDR2 YYNGEE come from the germline V gene. The junction had 0 bases not matched to a gene; V was cut back by 3 bases and J by 0 bases. The CDR3 contains 14 residues. CDR3 residues: CASSGDSSYNEQFF. CDR3 DNA sequence: TGTGCCAGCAGCGGGGACAGCTCCTACAATGAGCAGTTCTTC.

The chain carries TRBV4-2 and TRBJ1-3; a weak D match, TRBD1 (5 bases). V was cut by 4 bases and J by 2 bases, with 15 bases left in between. CDR1 is LGHNA and CDR2 is YNFKEQ in the germline V gene. The CDR3 loop spans 16 amino acids. CDR3 residues: CASSPNPGGTGNTIYF. Here the CDR3 DNA reads TGTGCCAGCAGCCCCAACCCGGGGGGGACTGGAAACACCATATATTTT.

The J gene is TRBJ1-1, the V gene TRBV4-3; 8 bases agree with TRBD1. Trimming removed 4 bases from V and 4 bases from J; junction bases left unmatched: 5. This CDR3 is built from 14 residues. CDR1 is LGHNA, CDR2 YSLEER, per germline. CDR3 bases: TGCGCCAGCAGCCCGGGACAGGTGTCCACTGAAGCTTTCTTT. Encoded protein: CASSPGQVSTEAFF.

The chain joins TRBV19 to TRBJ1-1; 7 bases agree with TRBD1. The junction had 7 bases not matched to a gene; V was cut back by 5 bases and J by 1 base. CDR1 and CDR2 (germline): LNHDA, SQIVND (reference sequence). This CDR3 contains 15 residues. This CDR3 is CASSGTGEANTEAFF. DNA for the CDR3: TGTGCCAGTAGTGGAACAGGGGAGGCGAACACTGAAGCTTTCTTT.

The CDR3 DNA sequence: TGTGCCAGCAGCTTAGATGTCCAGGCGGCTTTCTTT. Translation gives CASSLDVQAAFF. The chain is built from TRBV7-9 and TRBJ1-1, with D hard to call. The germline CDR1 and CDR2 sequences are SEHNR and FQNEAQ (reference sequence). The CDR3 is made up of 12 amino acids. Trimming cost V 1 base and J 11 bases, with 11 bases left between them.

This clone is medium-sized. This chain uses TRBV2 with TRBJ1-1; tentatively, D is TRBD1 (5 bases). V was pared by 6 bases and J by 5 bases, with 16 bases between. CDR3 size: 14 residues. Looked up from germline, CDR1 is SNHLY and CDR2 is FYNNEI. CDR3 sequence reads: CASRETDSWTEAFF. The CDR3 DNA is TGTGCCAGCAGAGAGACAGACTCTTGGACTGAAGCTTTCTTT. The full variable domain, its missing parts supplied by reference TRBV2 and TRBJ1-1, is EPEVTQTPSHQVTQMGQEVILRCVPISNHLYFYWYRQILGQKVEFLVSFYNNEISEKSEIFDDQFSVERPDGSNFTLKIRSTKLEDSAMYFCASRETDSWTEAFFGQGTRLTVV.

This clone was seen a few times. Additional DNA sequences in this sample encode the identical CDR3. The rearrangement links TRBV27 to TRBJ1-5, with no clear D. Trimming stripped 5 bases from V and 4 bases from J, with 12 bases between. The CDR3 is 14 amino acids. Germline CDR1 and CDR2: MNHEY and SMNVEV (reference sequence). The CDR3 DNA is TGTGCCAGCAGTCCTCTAGGAGGGAATCAGCCCCAGCATTTT. Residues: CASSPLGGNQPQHF.

J is TRBJ2-2 and V is TRBV4-1; TRBD2 matches at 14 bases. Trimming took 5 bases from V and 7 from J; bases not matched to a gene: 6. The CDR3 is made up of 16 amino acids. Germline CDR1 and CDR2: MGHRA and YSYEKL. CDR3 DNA: TGCGCCAGCAGCTTGACTAGCGGGGGGGCCGGCGGGGAGCTGTTTTTT. This translates into CASSLTSGGAGGELFF.

This chain joins TRBV5-4 and TRBJ2-7; 14 nucleotides agree with TRBD2. J was trimmed by 3 bases and V by 3 bases; bases with no gene match: 8. This CDR3 has 17 amino acids. Germline lookup yields CDR1 SGHNT and CDR2 YYREEE (reference sequence). CDR3 residues: CASSSGLAGALDYEQYF. CDR3 nucleotides: TGTGCCAGCAGCTCGGGACTAGCGGGAGCCCTTGACTACGAGCAGTACTTC.

This clone was detected only once. The chain recombines TRBV5-6 with TRBJ1-4; perhaps TRBD1 as D (6 bases). Germline V gene data show CDR1 as SGHDT and CDR2 as YYEEEE. The CDR3 covers 16 residues. Trimming stripped 3 bases from V and 4 bases from J, with 16 bases between. Here the CDR3 reads CASSSLKGGGNEKLFF. The CDR3 region has the DNA TGTGCCAGCAGCTCACTAAAGGGAGGGGGTAATGAAAAACTGTTTTTT. Drawing the rest from reference TRBV5-6 and TRBJ1-4, the complete variable domain is DAGVTQSPTHLIKTRGQQVTLRCSPKSGHDTVSWYQQALGQGPQFIFQYYEEEERQRGNFPDRFSGHQFPNYSSELNVNALLLGDSALYLCASSSLKGGGNEKLFFGSGTQLSVL.

J is TRBJ2-7 and V is TRBV5-1; the match to TRBD1 covers 11 bases. Germline loops: CDR1 SGHRS, CDR2 YFSETQ. J was trimmed by 2 bases and V by 4 bases; bases with no gene match: 11. The CDR3 is 17 amino acids. The CDR3: CASSARLWTGGPYEQYF. For the CDR3, the DNA is TGCGCCAGCAGCGCTCGTTTATGGACAGGGGGCCCCTACGAGCAGTACTTC. The full variable domain, its missing parts supplied by reference TRBV5-1 and TRBJ2-7, is KAGVTQTPRYLIKTRGQQVTLSCSPISGHRSVSWYQQTPGQGLQFLFEYFSETQRNKGNFPGRFSGRQFSNSRSEMNVSTLELGDSALYLCASSARLWTGGPYEQYFGPGTRLTVT.

V is TRBV4-2 and J is TRBJ2-3; 14 bases line up with TRBD2. CDR3 length equals 16 residues. V was clipped by 0 bases and J by 4 bases; unmatched bases: 0. The germline V gene has CDR1 LGHNA and CDR2 YNFKEQ. Here the CDR3 reads CASSQEGLAGADTQYF. The CDR3 DNA follows: TGTGCCAGCAGCCAAGAGGGACTAGCGGGGGCAGATACGCAGTATTTT.

The V and J genes are TRBV5-6 and TRBJ2-5, with D perhaps matching TRBD1 (5 bases). This CDR3 contains 15 residues. Germline CDR1 reads SGHDT; CDR2 reads YYEEEE. Trimming pared 4 bases from V and 5 bases from J, leaving 18 bases between. The CDR3: CASSPVKGPEETQYF. The CDR3 DNA reads as TGTGCCAGCAGCCCAGTCAAGGGGCCGGAGGAGACCCAGTACTTC.

The chain couples TRBV5-5 to TRBJ2-2; 16 bases match TRBD2. Germline CDR1 is SGHKS and CDR2 is YYEKEE (reference sequence). This CDR3 is built from 18 residues. Trimming at V came to 3 bases and at J to 0 bases, leaving 2 bases not matched to a gene. The CDR3 coding sequence is TGTGCCAGCAGCTGGGGACTAGCGGGGGGGCCGAACACCGGGGAGCTGTTTTTT. Amino acid sequence: CASSWGLAGGPNTGELFF.

The chain links TRBV2 to TRBJ1-5; TRBD1 aligns across 9 bases. Germline CDR1 reads SNHLY; CDR2 reads FYNNEI. This CDR3 contains 15 residues. The V and J ends lost 3 bases and 7 bases, in that order; junction bases with no gene match: 7. The CDR3 is CASSDWGTGSQPQHF. CDR3 DNA sequence: TGTGCCAGCAGTGATTGGGGGACAGGGTCCCAGCCCCAGCATTTT.

The chain has TRBV4-2 and TRBJ1-4; the match to TRBD1 covers 7 bases. Germline CDR1 and CDR2: LGHNA and YNFKEQ. The CDR3 has 18 amino acids. Unmatched junction bases numbered 7, after V lost 0 bases and J lost 0 bases. CDR3 amino acids: CASSQEGTVIATNEKLFF. The CDR3 DNA reads as TGTGCCAGCAGCCAAGAAGGGACAGTCATAGCAACTAATGAAAAACTGTTTTTT.

The chain carries TRBV5-6 and TRBJ2-7; 7 bases match TRBD2. Germline assignment: CDR1 SGHDT and CDR2 YYEEEE. V was clipped by 4 bases and J by 3 bases; unmatched bases: 10. CDR3 length: 15 amino acids. The CDR3 coding sequence is TGTGCCAGCAGCCCTTCGCGGGGGAGGTTCTACGAGCAGTACTTC. Amino acid sequence: CASSPSRGRFYEQYF.

This clone came up once. This chain connects TRBV20-1 to TRBJ1-2, with D tentatively TRBD1 (5 bases). Germline V gene lookup returns CDR1 DFQATT and CDR2 SNEGSKA (reference sequence). Trimming removed 2 bases from V and 8 bases from J, with 9 bases in between. The CDR3 contains 11 residues. Written as DNA, the CDR3 is TGCAGTGCTAGAAGACAGTACGGCTACACCTTC. Its protein is CSARRQYGYTF.